A single sample gave rise to the 10 T cell receptor beta chains below, sequenced in a study of T cell responses to AZD1222 COVID-19 vaccine. Some clones are missing from TCRdb's copy, which holds only in-frame ones; the method was immunoSEQ multiplex PCR. The data hold some 96,000 clones, with roughly 90% observed a single time. This sample comprised peripheral blood, obtained on day 0 of AZD1222 vaccination. The receptor set was obtained from an adult in good health.

The chain carries TRBV5-6 and TRBJ2-7; D gene uncertain. This CDR3 has 15 residues. V lost 1 base and J 0 bases, leaving 11 bases between the germline ends. CDR1 and CDR2 (germline): SGHDT, YYEEEE. The CDR3 sequence: CASSLYRRSSYEQYF. In nucleotides, the CDR3 is TGTGCCAGCAGCTTGTATAGGAGAAGCTCCTACGAGCAGTACTTC. The variable domain in full, completed from reference TRBV5-6 and TRBJ2-7, reads DAGVTQSPTHLIKTRGQQVTLRCSPKSGHDTVSWYQQALGQGPQFIFQYYEEEERQRGNFPDRFSGHQFPNYSSELNVNALLLGDSALYLCASSLYRRSSYEQYFGPGTRLTVT.

V gene TRBV10-3 combines with J gene TRBJ2-3; D ambiguous. Germline V CDR1 and CDR2: ENHRY, SYGVKD. V gave up 4 bases and J gave up 0 bases, with 11 bases separating them. CDR3 length equals 15 residues. This CDR3 is CAISGGSPSTDTQYF. CDR3 DNA sequence: TGTGCCATCAGTGGAGGATCCCCTAGCACAGATACGCAGTATTTT.

The rearrangement joins TRBV29-1 to TRBJ2-7; maybe TRBD1 (6 bases). This CDR3 is 12 amino acids long. Trimming pared 4 bases from V and 2 bases from J, leaving 9 bases between. CDR1 is SQVTM and CDR2 is ANQGSEA in the germline V gene. DNA for the CDR3: TGCAGCGTTGCTGGGGGCCCCTACGAGCAGTACTTC. Protein sequence: CSVAGGPYEQYF.

The rearrangement uses TRBV18 and TRBJ1-3; 7 nucleotides match TRBD1. Losses at the gene ends were 2 bases for V and 8 bases for J; bases not matched to a gene: 9. The CDR3 sequence is 15 residues long. Germline values: CDR1 KGHSH, CDR2 LQKENI. The CDR3 sequence is CASSPAGTVGHTIYF. DNA for the CDR3: TGTGCCAGCTCACCAGCCGGGACAGTTGGGCACACCATATATTTT.

The chain employs TRBV11-1 and TRBJ1-2; 7 nucleotides align to TRBD1. J was trimmed by 4 bases and V by 6 bases; bases with no gene match: 8. CDR1 is SGHAT, CDR2 FQDESV, per germline (reference sequence). This CDR3 contains 14 residues. The CDR3 sequence is CASSQGGQAYGYTF. CDR3 bases: TGTGCCAGCAGTCAAGGCGGACAGGCCTATGGCTACACCTTC.

The chain employs TRBV19 and TRBJ2-7; TRBD1 matches 11 bases. In germline, CDR1 is LNHDA, CDR2 SQIVND (reference sequence). CDR3 length: 14 amino acids. V was clipped by 5 bases and J by 3 bases; unmatched bases: 3. The CDR3 DNA reads as TGTGCCAGTAGTCGGACAGGGGGCGACTACGAGCAGTACTTC. It codes for CASSRTGGDYEQYF. The whole variable domain, filled in from reference TRBV19 and TRBJ2-7, reads DGGITQSPKYLFRKEGQNVTLSCEQNLNHDAMYWYRQDPGQGLRLIYYSQIVNDFQKGDIAEGYSVSREKKESFPLTVTSAQKNPTAFYLCASSRTGGDYEQYFGPGTRLTVT.

The chain has TRBV6-6 and TRBJ2-7; D remains unclear. Germline V gives CDR1 MNHNY, CDR2 SVGAGI (reference sequence). Trimming left V 2 bases short and J 0 bases short, with 8 bases between. The CDR3 consists of 14 residues. This chain's CDR3 is CASSYNPGSYEQYF. The CDR3 bases are TGTGCCAGCAGTTACAACCCGGGCTCCTACGAGCAGTACTTC.

The chain employs TRBV5-5 and TRBJ1-1; D not resolved. Trimming removed 2 bases at V and 1 base at J, with 9 bases between. Per germline, CDR1 SGHKS and CDR2 YYEKEE (reference sequence). The CDR3 consists of 14 residues. In nucleotides, the CDR3 is TGTGCCAGCAGCTTTTGGAACACGAACACTGAAGCTTTCTTT. Its translation: CASSFWNTNTEAFF. The variable domain in full, completed from reference TRBV5-5 and TRBJ1-1, reads DAGVTQSPTHLIKTRGQQVTLRCSPISGHKSVSWYQQVLGQGPQFIFQYYEKEERGRGNFPDRFSARQFPNYSSELNVNALLLGDSALYLCASSFWNTNTEAFFGQGTRLTVV.

This rearrangement joins TRBV5-1 to TRBJ1-1; D possibly corresponds to TRBD1 (5 bases). Germline assignment: CDR1 SGHRS and CDR2 YFSETQ. Trimming took off 1 base at V and 4 bases at J, with 14 bases between the two ends. The CDR3 consists of 15 residues. CDR3 bases: TGCGCCAGCAGCTTGACAGGTACCCTGGGCACTGAAGCTTTCTTT. Translating it yields CASSLTGTLGTEAFF. The variable domain in full, completed from reference TRBV5-1 and TRBJ1-1, reads KAGVTQTPRYLIKTRGQQVTLSCSPISGHRSVSWYQQTPGQGLQFLFEYFSETQRNKGNFPGRFSGRQFSNSRSEMNVSTLELGDSALYLCASSLTGTLGTEAFFGQGTRLTVV.

The chain carries TRBV7-2 and TRBJ2-2, with D possibly TRBD1 on 6 matching bases. The CDR3 contains 17 residues. CDR1 is SGHTA, CDR2 FQGNSA, per germline. V dropped 7 bases and J dropped 3 bases, with 21 bases sitting between them. CDR3 nucleotides: TGTGCCAGCACCTTGAGTGTCTGGGACATCGACACCGGGGAGCTGTTTTTT. The encoded protein is CASTLSVWDIDTGELFF.